The 4 T cell receptor beta chains presented below share a single source sample, sequenced in a study of T cell changes during pregnancy in multiple sclerosis. TCRdb keeps only in-frame clones here, not all; method: immunoSEQ multiplex PCR. The table has 60,000 to 75,000 clones, 92% seen once. The source material was peripheral blood, sampled after pregnancy. These receptors came from a female donor with multiple sclerosis, enrolled in a pregnancy study.

The chain carries TRBV30 and TRBJ2-7; a possible D gene is TRBD1 (7 bases). Germline values: CDR1 GTSNPN, CDR2 SVGIG (reference sequence). The CDR3 loop spans 16 amino acids. The germline V and J ends were trimmed by 1 base and 4 bases, with 20 bases remaining between them. The CDR3 is CAWSGGGSGTEYEQYF. The CDR3 region has the DNA TGTGCCTGGAGTGGTGGGGGGTCCGGGACAGAATACGAGCAGTACTTC. Full variable domain (remainder filled in from reference TRBV30 and TRBJ2-7): SQTIHQWPATLVQPVGSPLSLECTVEGTSNPNLYWYRQAAGRGLQLLFYSVGIGQISSEVPQNLSASRPQDRQFILSSKKLLLSDSGFYLCAWSGGGSGTEYEQYFGPGTRLTVT.

This chain links TRBV6-5 with TRBJ1-1; D perhaps matches TRBD1 (5 bases). CDR3 size: 15 residues. Trimming removed 4 bases at V and 0 bases at J, with 12 bases between. Looked up from germline, CDR1 is MNHEY and CDR2 is SVGAGI. The DNA for the CDR3 is TGTGCCAGCAGTTTGACAGAGAGAATGAACACTGAAGCTTTCTTT. It specifies CASSLTERMNTEAFF.

CDR3 sequence: CASSQLGGSLVELFF. The CDR3 DNA follows: TGTGCCAGCAGCCAACTGGGCGGGAGCTTGGTGGAGCTGTTTTTT. The gene calls are TRBV7-2 and TRBJ2-2; the match to TRBD2 covers 7 bases. This CDR3 is built from 15 residues. Trimming took 5 bases from V and 10 from J; bases not matched to a gene: 13. Germline-derived CDR1 and CDR2 are SGHTA and FQGNSA.

This chain links TRBV30 with TRBJ1-4; perhaps TRBD1 as D (5 bases). CDR3 length: 13 residues. V shed 1 base and J shed 7 bases, with 10 bases lying between them. The V gene's germline CDR1 is GTSNPN and CDR2 SVGIG (reference sequence). The CDR3 loop reads CAWSDRISEKLFF. For the CDR3, the DNA is TGTGCCTGGAGTGACAGGATTTCTGAAAAACTGTTTTTT.